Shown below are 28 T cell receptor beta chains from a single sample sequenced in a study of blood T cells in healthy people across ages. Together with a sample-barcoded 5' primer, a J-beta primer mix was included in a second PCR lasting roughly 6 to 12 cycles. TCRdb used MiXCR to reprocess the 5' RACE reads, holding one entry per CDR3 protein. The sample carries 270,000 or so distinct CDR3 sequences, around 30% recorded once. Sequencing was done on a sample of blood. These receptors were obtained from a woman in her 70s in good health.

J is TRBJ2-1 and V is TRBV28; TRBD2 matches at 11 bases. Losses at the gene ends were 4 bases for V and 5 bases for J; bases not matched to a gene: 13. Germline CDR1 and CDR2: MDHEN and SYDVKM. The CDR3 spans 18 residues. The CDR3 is CASSSGLADTPVHNEQFF. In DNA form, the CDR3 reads TGTGCCAGCAGTTCGGGACTAGCGGACACCCCTGTCCACAATGAGCAGTTCTTC.

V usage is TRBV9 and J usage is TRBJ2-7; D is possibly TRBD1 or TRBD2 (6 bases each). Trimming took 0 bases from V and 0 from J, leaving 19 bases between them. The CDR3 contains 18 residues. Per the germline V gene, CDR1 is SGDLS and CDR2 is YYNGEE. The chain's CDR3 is CASSVASFGGPISYEQYF. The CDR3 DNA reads TGTGCCAGCAGCGTAGCTTCGTTCGGGGGCCCCATCTCCTACGAGCAGTACTTC. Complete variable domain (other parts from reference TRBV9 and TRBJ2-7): DSGVTQTPKHLITATGQRVTLRCSPRSGDLSVYWYQQSLDQGLQFLIQYYNGEERAKGNILERFSAQQFPDLHSELNLSSLELGDSALYFCASSVASFGGPISYEQYFGPGTRLTVT.

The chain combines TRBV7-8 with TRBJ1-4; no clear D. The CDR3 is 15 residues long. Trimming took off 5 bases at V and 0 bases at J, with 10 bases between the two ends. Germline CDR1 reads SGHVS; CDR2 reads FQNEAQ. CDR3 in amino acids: CASSGNRATNEKLFF. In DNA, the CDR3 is TGTGCCAGCAGCGGCAACAGAGCAACTAATGAAAAACTGTTTTTT.

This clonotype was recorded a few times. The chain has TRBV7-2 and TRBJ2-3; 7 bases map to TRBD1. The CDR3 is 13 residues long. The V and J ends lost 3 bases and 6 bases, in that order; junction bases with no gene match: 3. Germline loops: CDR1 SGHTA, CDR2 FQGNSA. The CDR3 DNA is TGTGCCAGCAGCTTCAGGGGGTCTGATACGCAGTATTTT. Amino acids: CASSFRGSDTQYF. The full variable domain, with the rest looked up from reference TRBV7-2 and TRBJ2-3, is GAGVSQSPSNKVTEKGKDVELRCDPISGHTALYWYRQSLGQGLEFLIYFQGNSAPDKSGLPSDRFSAERTGGSVSTLTIQRTQQEDSAVYLCASSFRGSDTQYFGPGTRLTVL.

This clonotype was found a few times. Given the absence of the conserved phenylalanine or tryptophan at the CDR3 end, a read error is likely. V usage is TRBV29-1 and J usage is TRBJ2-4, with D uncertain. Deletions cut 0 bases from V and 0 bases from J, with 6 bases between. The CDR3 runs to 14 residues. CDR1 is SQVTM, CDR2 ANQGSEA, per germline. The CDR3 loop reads CSVEDGIAKNIQYL. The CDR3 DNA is TGCAGCGTTGAAGATGGAATAGCCAAAAACATTCAGTACCTC.

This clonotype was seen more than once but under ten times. The CDR3: CASSEGQLYERYF. CDR3 sequence (DNA): TGTGCCAGCAGTGAAGGACAGCTATACGAGCGGTACTTC. The chain combines TRBV2 with TRBJ2-5, with D perhaps matching TRBD1 (5 bases). Germline V lookup: CDR1 SNHLY, CDR2 FYNNEI. The CDR3 runs 13 residues. Deletions cut 1 base from V and 13 bases from J, with 16 bases between.

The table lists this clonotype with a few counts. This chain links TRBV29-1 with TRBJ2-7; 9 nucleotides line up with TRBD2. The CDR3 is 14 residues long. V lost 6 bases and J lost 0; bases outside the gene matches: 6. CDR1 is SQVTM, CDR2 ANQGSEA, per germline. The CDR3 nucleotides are TGCAGCGTGGCAGGACTAGCGAGCTCCTACGAGCAGTACTTC. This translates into CSVAGLASSYEQYF.

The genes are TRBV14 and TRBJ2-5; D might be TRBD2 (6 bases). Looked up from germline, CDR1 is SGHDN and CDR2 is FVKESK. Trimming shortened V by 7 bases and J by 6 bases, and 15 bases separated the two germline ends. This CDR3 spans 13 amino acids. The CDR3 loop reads CASNRDWRQTQYF. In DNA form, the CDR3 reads TGTGCCAGCAACCGGGACTGGCGGCAGACCCAGTACTTC.

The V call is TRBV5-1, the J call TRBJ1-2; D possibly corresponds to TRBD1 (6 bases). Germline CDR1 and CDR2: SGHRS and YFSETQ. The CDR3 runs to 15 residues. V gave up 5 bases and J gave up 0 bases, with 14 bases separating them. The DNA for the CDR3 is TGCGCCAGCAGTTCACATGGACAGACTAACTATGGCTACACCTTC. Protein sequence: CASSSHGQTNYGYTF.

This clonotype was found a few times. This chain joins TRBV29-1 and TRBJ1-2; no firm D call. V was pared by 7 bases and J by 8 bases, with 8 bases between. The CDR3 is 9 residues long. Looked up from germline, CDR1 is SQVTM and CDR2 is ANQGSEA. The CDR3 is CSEGEGYTF. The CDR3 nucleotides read TGCAGCGAAGGTGAGGGCTACACCTTC.

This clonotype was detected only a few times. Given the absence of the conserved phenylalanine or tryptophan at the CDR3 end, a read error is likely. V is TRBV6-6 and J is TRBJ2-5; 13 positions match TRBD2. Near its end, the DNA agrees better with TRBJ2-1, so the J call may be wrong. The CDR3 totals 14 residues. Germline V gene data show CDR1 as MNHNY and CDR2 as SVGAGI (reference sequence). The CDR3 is CASRGTSGAAEQFL. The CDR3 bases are TGTGCCAGCAGAGGGACTAGCGGGGCCGCTGAGCAGTTCCTC.

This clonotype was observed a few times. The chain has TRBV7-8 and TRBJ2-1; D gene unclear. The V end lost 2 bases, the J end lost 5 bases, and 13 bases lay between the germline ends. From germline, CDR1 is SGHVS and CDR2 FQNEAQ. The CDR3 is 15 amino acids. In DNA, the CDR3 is TGTGCCAGCAGCTTATCAGACAACTACCACAATGAGCAGTTCTTC. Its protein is CASSLSDNYHNEQFF. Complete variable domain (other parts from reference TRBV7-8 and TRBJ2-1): GAGVSQSPRYKVAKRGQDVALRCDPISGHVSLFWYQQALGQGPEFLTYFQNEAQLDKSGLPSDRFFAERPEGSVSTLKIQRTQQEDSAVYLCASSLSDNYHNEQFFGPGTRLTVL.

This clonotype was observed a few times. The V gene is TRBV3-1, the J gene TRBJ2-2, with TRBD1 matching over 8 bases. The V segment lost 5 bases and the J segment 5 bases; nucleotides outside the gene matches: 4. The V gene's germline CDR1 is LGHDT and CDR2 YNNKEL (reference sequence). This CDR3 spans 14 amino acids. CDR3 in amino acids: CASSLGQGTGELFF. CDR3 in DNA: TGTGCCAGCAGCTTAGGACAGGGTACCGGGGAGCTGTTTTTT.

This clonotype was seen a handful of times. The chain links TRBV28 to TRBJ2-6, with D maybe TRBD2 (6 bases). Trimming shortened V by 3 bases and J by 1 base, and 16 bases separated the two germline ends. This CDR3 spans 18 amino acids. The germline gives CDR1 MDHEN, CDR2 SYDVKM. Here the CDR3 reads CASSFGDKGTSGANVLTF. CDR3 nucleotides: TGTGCCAGCAGTTTCGGAGACAAAGGGACTTCTGGGGCCAACGTCCTGACTTTC.

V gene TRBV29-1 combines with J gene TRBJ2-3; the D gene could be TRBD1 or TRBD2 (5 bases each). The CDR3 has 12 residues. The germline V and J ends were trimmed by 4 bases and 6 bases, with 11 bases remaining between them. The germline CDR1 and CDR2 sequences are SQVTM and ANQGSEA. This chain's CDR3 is CSVAPGTDTQYF. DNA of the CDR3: TGCAGCGTTGCCCCTGGGACGGATACGCAGTATTTT.

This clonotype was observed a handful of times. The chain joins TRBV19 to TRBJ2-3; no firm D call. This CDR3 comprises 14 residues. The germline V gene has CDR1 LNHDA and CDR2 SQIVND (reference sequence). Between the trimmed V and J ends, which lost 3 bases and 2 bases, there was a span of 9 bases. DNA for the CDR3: TGTGCCAGTAGTATCCGACCTAACACAGATACGCAGTATTTT. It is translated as CASSIRPNTDTQYF.

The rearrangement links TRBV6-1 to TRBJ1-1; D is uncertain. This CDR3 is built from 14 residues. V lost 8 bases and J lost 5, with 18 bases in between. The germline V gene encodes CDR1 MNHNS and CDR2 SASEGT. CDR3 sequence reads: CASSFKRAGTEAFF. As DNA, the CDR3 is TGTGCCAGCTCCTTCAAGAGGGCCGGGACTGAAGCTTTCTTT.

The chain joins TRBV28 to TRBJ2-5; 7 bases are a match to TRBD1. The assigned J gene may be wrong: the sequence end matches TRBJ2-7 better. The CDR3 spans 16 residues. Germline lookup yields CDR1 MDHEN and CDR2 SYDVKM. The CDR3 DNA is TGTGCCAGCAGTCGAACCGGGACAGAGTTCTCCTACGAGCAGTACTTC. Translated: CASSRTGTEFSYEQYF.

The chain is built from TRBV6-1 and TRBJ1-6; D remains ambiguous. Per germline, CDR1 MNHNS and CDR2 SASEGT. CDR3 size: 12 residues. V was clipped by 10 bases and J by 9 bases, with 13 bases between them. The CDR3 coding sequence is TGTGCCACGAGGGAGTGGGGTTCACCCCTCCACTTT. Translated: CATREWGSPLHF.

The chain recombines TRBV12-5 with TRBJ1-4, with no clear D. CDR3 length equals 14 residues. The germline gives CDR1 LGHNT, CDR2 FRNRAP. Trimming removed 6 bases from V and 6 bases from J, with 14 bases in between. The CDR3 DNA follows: TGTGCTAGTGGACAAGGGAGCGGAGATGAAAAACTGTTTTTT. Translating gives CASGQGSGDEKLFF.

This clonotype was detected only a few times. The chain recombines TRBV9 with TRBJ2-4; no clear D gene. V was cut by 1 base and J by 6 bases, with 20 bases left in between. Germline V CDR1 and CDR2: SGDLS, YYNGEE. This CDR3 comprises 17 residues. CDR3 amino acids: CASSVPKGILSANIQYF. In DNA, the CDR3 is TGTGCCAGCAGCGTACCAAAGGGAATACTTTCGGCAAACATTCAGTACTTC.

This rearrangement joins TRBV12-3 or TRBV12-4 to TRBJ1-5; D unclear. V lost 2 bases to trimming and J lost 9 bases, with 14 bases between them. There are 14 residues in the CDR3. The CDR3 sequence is CASSLRQDSWPQHF. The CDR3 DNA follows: TGTGCCAGCAGTTTACGGCAAGACTCATGGCCCCAGCATTTT.

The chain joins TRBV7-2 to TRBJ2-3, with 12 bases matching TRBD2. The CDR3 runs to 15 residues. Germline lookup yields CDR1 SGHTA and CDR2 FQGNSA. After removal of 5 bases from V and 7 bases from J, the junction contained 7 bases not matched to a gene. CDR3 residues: CASSPTSGSVNTQYF. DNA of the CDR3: TGTGCCAGCAGCCCGACTAGCGGGAGTGTGAATACGCAGTATTTT. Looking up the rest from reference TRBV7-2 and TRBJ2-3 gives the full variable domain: GAGVSQSPSNKVTEKGKDVELRCDPISGHTALYWYRQSLGQGLEFLIYFQGNSAPDKSGLPSDRFSAERTGGSVSTLTIQRTQQEDSAVYLCASSPTSGSVNTQYFGPGTRLTVL.

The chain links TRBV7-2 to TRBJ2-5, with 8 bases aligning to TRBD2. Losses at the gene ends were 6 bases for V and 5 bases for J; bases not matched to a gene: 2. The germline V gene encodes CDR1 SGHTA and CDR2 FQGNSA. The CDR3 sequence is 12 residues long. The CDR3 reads CASRSGSETQYF. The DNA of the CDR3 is TGTGCCAGCAGGAGCGGGAGTGAGACCCAGTACTTC.

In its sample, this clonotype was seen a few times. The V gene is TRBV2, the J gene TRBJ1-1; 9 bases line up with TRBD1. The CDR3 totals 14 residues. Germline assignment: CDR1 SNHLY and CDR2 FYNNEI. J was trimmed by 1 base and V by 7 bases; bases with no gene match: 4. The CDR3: CASKRDRENTEAFF. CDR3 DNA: TGTGCCAGCAAACGGGACAGGGAGAACACTGAAGCTTTCTTT.

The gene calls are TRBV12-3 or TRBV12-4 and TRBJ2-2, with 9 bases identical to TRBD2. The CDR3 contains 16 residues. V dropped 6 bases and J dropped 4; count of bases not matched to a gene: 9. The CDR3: CASRKRASGTTGELFF. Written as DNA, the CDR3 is TGTGCCAGCAGGAAGAGGGCTAGCGGGACCACCGGGGAGCTGTTTTTT.

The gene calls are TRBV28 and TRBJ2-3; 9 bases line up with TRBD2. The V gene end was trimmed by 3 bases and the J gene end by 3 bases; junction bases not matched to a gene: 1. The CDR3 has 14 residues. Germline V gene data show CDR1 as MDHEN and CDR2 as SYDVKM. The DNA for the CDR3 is TGTGCCAGCAGTTTTCTAGCGGGGACAGATACGCAGTATTTT. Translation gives CASSFLAGTDTQYF.

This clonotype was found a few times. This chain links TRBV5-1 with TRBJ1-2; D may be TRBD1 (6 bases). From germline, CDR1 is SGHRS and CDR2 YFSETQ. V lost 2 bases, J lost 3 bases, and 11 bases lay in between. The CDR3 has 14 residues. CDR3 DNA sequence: TGCGCCAGCAGCTTCGTCGAGGGGGACTATGGCTACACCTTC. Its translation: CASSFVEGDYGYTF.